The 32 T cell receptor beta chains presented below share a single source sample, sequenced in a study of blood T cell repertoires in COVID-19. Repertoires were generated with immunoSEQ multiplex PCR, while TCRdb's copy carries only in-frame clones and drops some. This table has 150,000 to 200,000 clones, 60% to 85% appearing once. The sample taken for sequencing was peripheral blood. The receptors come from a man aged 60 to 75 with active or convalescent COVID-19.

The genes are TRBV3-1 (or the pseudogene TRBV3-2) and TRBJ1-2; D might be TRBD1 (6 bases). CDR1 is LGHDT and CDR2 is YNNKEL in the germline V gene (reference sequence). CDR3 length equals 15 residues. Trimming cost V 2 bases and J 8 bases, with 18 bases left between them. In nucleotides, the CDR3 is TGTGCCAGCAGCCAACGTGCTGGGGGCCCACGGGGCTACACCTTC. It is translated as CASSQRAGGPRGYTF.

The gene calls are TRBV30 and TRBJ2-1, with D perhaps matching TRBD2 (6 bases). This CDR3 comprises 15 residues. V was shortened by 3 bases and J by 4 bases, with 16 bases between the two germline ends. Germline lookup yields CDR1 GTSNPN and CDR2 SVGIG (reference sequence). CDR3 coding DNA: TGTGCCTGGAGCTTAAGCGGGTACGTTTACAATGAGCAGTTCTTC. Its protein is CAWSLSGYVYNEQFF.

As DNA, the CDR3 is TGCGCCAGCAGCCGTAGCGGGAGCTCCTACAATGAGCAGTTCTTC. As protein: CASSRSGSSYNEQFF. The chain carries TRBV5-1 and TRBJ2-1; TRBD2 matches 9 bases. In germline, CDR1 is SGHRS, CDR2 YFSETQ. This CDR3 spans 15 amino acids. V shed 4 bases and J 0 bases; nucleotides not matched to a gene: 2.

In its sample, this clone was seen a few times. The chain uses TRBV4-2 and TRBJ1-2; 10 bases fit TRBD1. From germline, CDR1 is LGHNA and CDR2 YNFKEQ. V was clipped by 1 base and J by 8 bases; unmatched bases: 4. The CDR3 sequence is 14 residues long. The CDR3, as DNA: TGTGCCAGCAGCCAAGGTGGGACAGGGGAAGGCTACACCTTC. Its protein product is CASSQGGTGEGYTF.

The gene calls are TRBV19 and TRBJ2-2; 10 bases match TRBD1. Trimming at V came to 1 base and at J to 7 bases, leaving 6 bases not matched to a gene. The CDR3 is made up of 16 amino acids. Germline V gene sequence: CDR1 LNHDA, CDR2 SQIVND (reference sequence). This CDR3 is CASSIGQGALGGELFF. DNA for the CDR3: TGTGCCAGTAGTATAGGACAGGGGGCGCTCGGCGGGGAGCTGTTTTTT.

Notes on this clone: A read error may account for a junction end that differs from germline. The chain employs TRBV3-1 (or the pseudogene TRBV3-2) and TRBJ2-3; 11 positions match TRBD2. Germline CDR1 and CDR2: LGHDT and YNNKEL (reference sequence). The CDR3 has 13 residues. In nucleotides, the CDR3 is TGTGCCAGCAGCCATTTTACTAGCGGGAGTTTAGATTTT. Encoded protein: CASSHFTSGSLDF.

The chain employs TRBV30 and TRBJ1-5, with D perhaps matching TRBD1 (6 bases). Trimming pared 0 bases from V and 2 bases from J, leaving 11 bases between. The CDR3 loop spans 15 amino acids. CDR1 is GTSNPN and CDR2 is SVGIG in the germline V gene (reference sequence). CDR3 in amino acids: CAWSVGGSGNQPQHF. In DNA, the CDR3 is TGTGCCTGGAGTGTAGGGGGTAGTGGCAATCAGCCCCAGCATTTT.

The chain carries TRBV12-5 and TRBJ2-7, with TRBD1 identical over 9 bases. The CDR3 extends over 13 amino acids. V trimming: 4 bases; J trimming: 6 bases; junction bases outside the gene matches: 4. The germline V gene encodes CDR1 LGHNT and CDR2 FRNRAP. The CDR3 coding sequence is TGTGCTAGTGGTTACGGGACAGGGTTCGAGCAGTACTTC. Encoded protein: CASGYGTGFEQYF.

The rearrangement joins TRBV6-5 to TRBJ1-2; D not resolved. CDR1 is MNHEY and CDR2 is SVGAGI in the germline V gene. Trimming cost V 6 bases and J 6 bases, with 20 bases left between them. The CDR3 covers 15 residues. The CDR3, as DNA: TGTGCCAGCAGCTCACCTAACTGGGAGAAAGATGGCTACACCTTC. Translating gives CASSSPNWEKDGYTF.

The genes are TRBV12-3 or TRBV12-4 and TRBJ2-5, with a possible D match to TRBD2 (6 bases). Trimming left V 2 bases short and J 7 bases short, with 11 bases between. The CDR3 has 13 amino acids. CDR3 loop: CASSLTGVATQYF. DNA for the CDR3: TGTGCCAGCAGTTTAACGGGGGTGGCGACCCAGTACTTC.

The CDR3 sequence is CASSLAPSGANVLTF. In DNA, the CDR3 is TGCGCCAGCAGCTTGGCCCCATCTGGGGCCAACGTCCTGACTTTC. The chain couples TRBV5-1 to TRBJ2-6; D is unresolved. The CDR3 spans 15 residues. The germline V and J ends were trimmed by 0 bases and 1 base, with 5 bases remaining between them. The germline V gene encodes CDR1 SGHRS and CDR2 YFSETQ.

For the CDR3, the DNA is TGCAGTGCTAGAGCGACTAGGGACCCCCACTTT. Translated: CSARATRDPHF. The chain couples TRBV20-1 to TRBJ1-6; a weak D match, TRBD1 (5 bases). The CDR3 runs 11 residues. Trimming took off 1 base at V and 18 bases at J, with 13 bases between the two ends. Germline V lookup: CDR1 DFQATT, CDR2 SNEGSKA (reference sequence).

The chain has TRBV7-9 and TRBJ2-1; 8 bases line up with TRBD2. V gave up 0 bases and J gave up 1 base; unmatched junction bases: 5. Germline V gives CDR1 SEHNR, CDR2 FQNEAQ (reference sequence). The CDR3 is 17 amino acids. This CDR3 reads CASSLAIGGRSYNEQFF. CDR3 in DNA: TGTGCCAGCAGCTTAGCGATAGGCGGGAGGTCCTACAATGAGCAGTTCTTC.

The chain couples TRBV12-3 or TRBV12-4 to TRBJ1-1, with 9 bases identical to TRBD1. This CDR3 is built from 13 residues. With 5 bases clipped from V and 6 bases from J, the junction kept 4 bases outside the gene matches. CDR3 sequence: CASSLGQGSEAFF. DNA of the CDR3: TGTGCCAGCAGTCTTGGACAGGGGTCTGAAGCTTTCTTT.

The chain carries TRBV3-1 (or the pseudogene TRBV3-2) and TRBJ2-5; TRBD2 aligns across 15 bases. Germline CDR1 and CDR2: LGHDT and YNNKEL (reference sequence). The CDR3 runs 17 residues. J lost 5 bases, V lost 4 bases, and 8 bases had no gene match. The CDR3 here is CASSLGTSGRIDETQYF. The CDR3 region has the DNA TGTGCCAGCAGCCTGGGGACTAGCGGGAGGATCGATGAGACCCAGTACTTC.

The gene calls are TRBV5-1 and TRBJ1-4, with 7 bases lining up with TRBD1. This CDR3 region has 15 residues. After removal of 4 bases from V and 5 bases from J, the junction contained 8 bases not matched to a gene. Germline values: CDR1 SGHRS, CDR2 YFSETQ. In nucleotides, the CDR3 is TGCGCCAGCAGCCAGAGGGGGCAGGGGAATGAAAAACTGTTTTTT. Translating gives CASSQRGQGNEKLFF.

The sample holds a few counts of this clone. V usage is TRBV19 and J usage is TRBJ2-1, with D tentatively TRBD1 (7 bases). CDR3 length: 15 amino acids. Germline V CDR1 and CDR2: LNHDA, SQIVND (reference sequence). Trimming took off 3 bases at V and 2 bases at J, with 11 bases between the two ends. This CDR3 is CASSMGGQPYNEQFF. CDR3 sequence (DNA): TGTGCCAGTAGTATGGGGGGACAGCCCTACAATGAGCAGTTCTTC.

The CDR3 coding sequence is TGTGCCAGCAGCCCCGTTCCCCAGGAGACCCAGTACTTC. Protein: CASSPVPQETQYF. The V and J genes are TRBV9 and TRBJ2-5; D unclear. The CDR3 is 13 amino acids. V lost 4 bases to trimming and J lost 5 bases, with 12 bases between them. The germline gives CDR1 SGDLS, CDR2 YYNGEE.

V is TRBV7-2 and J is TRBJ2-3; possible D gene TRBD2, 5 bases. V was clipped by 1 base and J by 9 bases, with 8 bases between them. The CDR3 length is 12 residues. The germline gives CDR1 SGHTA, CDR2 FQGNSA. Written as DNA, the CDR3 is TGTGCCAGCAGCTTAGAAGCGGCAACGCAGTATTTT. The encoded protein is CASSLEAATQYF. The full variable domain, completed using reference TRBV7-2 and TRBJ2-3, is GAGVSQSPSNKVTEKGKDVELRCDPISGHTALYWYRQSLGQGLEFLIYFQGNSAPDKSGLPSDRFSAERTGGSVSTLTIQRTQQEDSAVYLCASSLEAATQYFGPGTRLTVL.

The chain joins TRBV7-9 to TRBJ2-3, with a tentative D call TRBD2 (5 bases). Germline CDR1 reads SEHNR; CDR2 reads FQNEAQ (reference sequence). The CDR3 runs to 15 residues. V was pared by 4 bases and J by 1 base, with 12 bases between. CDR3 coding DNA: TGTGCCAGCAGCTCTGAAATTAGCGGCACAGATACGCAGTATTTT. It is translated as CASSSEISGTDTQYF.

The CDR3 bases are TGTGCCAGCAGTACGGGACTTACAACTTACGAGCAGTACTTC. Encoded protein: CASSTGLTTYEQYF. The chain has TRBV6-5 and TRBJ2-7, with a tentative D call TRBD2 (6 bases). The CDR3 is made up of 14 amino acids. The germline CDR1 and CDR2 sequences are MNHEY and SVGAGI. The V end was cut by 5 bases, the J end by 4 bases, with 15 bases between.

The gene calls are TRBV6-2 or TRBV6-3 and TRBJ2-1, with TRBD2 identical over 11 bases. The V gene's germline CDR1 is MNHEY and CDR2 SVGEGT. The CDR3 extends over 19 amino acids. V lost 0 bases, J lost 1 base, and 8 bases stayed unmatched. DNA of the CDR3: TGTGCCAGCAGTTACTCGAGTAGCGGGAGGGCCCGATCCTACAATGAGCAGTTCTTC. Its translation: CASSYSSSGRARSYNEQFF.

This clone was counted between two and nine times. The CDR3 reads CASSLPQGGGSSTDTQYF. CDR3 bases: TGTGCCAGCAGTTTACCCCAAGGCGGGGGATCAAGCACAGATACGCAGTATTTT. This chain connects TRBV28 to TRBJ2-3; 7 bases map to TRBD2. There are 18 residues in the CDR3. J gave up 0 bases and V 2 bases, and 11 bases lay outside the gene matches. Germline V gene data show CDR1 as MDHEN and CDR2 as SYDVKM.

The chain links TRBV7-2 to TRBJ1-1, with unresolved D. Germline-derived CDR1 and CDR2 are SGHTA and FQGNSA. The CDR3 runs to 13 residues. V was pared by 5 bases and J by 6 bases, with 13 bases between. This CDR3 reads CASSPLSRSEAFF. In DNA form, the CDR3 reads TGTGCCAGCAGCCCCCTGTCTAGATCTGAAGCTTTCTTT.

The V call is TRBV19, the J call TRBJ2-7; TRBD1 might be the D (6 bases). Germline CDR1 reads LNHDA; CDR2 reads SQIVND (reference sequence). The CDR3 totals 12 residues. V was shortened by 5 bases and J by 7 bases, with 12 bases between the two germline ends. The CDR3 loop is CASSLRGNEQYF. Written as DNA, the CDR3 is TGTGCCAGTAGTCTGAGGGGGAATGAGCAGTACTTC.

This clone has only a few counts. The chain carries TRBV19 and TRBJ2-1; 12 bases are a match to TRBD2. The CDR3 extends over 19 amino acids. Germline V gives CDR1 LNHDA, CDR2 SQIVND (reference sequence). Trimming at V came to 1 base and at J to 6 bases, leaving 13 bases not matched to a gene. The CDR3 region has the DNA TGTGCCAGTAGTATAGCCGGGACTAGCGGGTTCTTGGGTCCCAATGAGCAGTTCTTC. Protein sequence: CASSIAGTSGFLGPNEQFF.

The CDR3 bases are TGTGCCACGACGGACAGCTCCTACGAGCAGTACTTC. Its translation: CATTDSSYEQYF. The rearrangement uses TRBV10-3 and TRBJ2-7; D perhaps matches TRBD1 (6 bases). The CDR3 has 12 residues. Germline CDR1 ENHRY, CDR2 SYGVKD. Trimming removed 10 bases from V and 0 bases from J, with 10 bases in between.

The genes are TRBV10-3 and TRBJ2-5; possible D gene TRBD2, 6 bases. V shed 4 bases and J shed 2 bases, with 17 bases lying between them. The germline gives CDR1 ENHRY, CDR2 SYGVKD. The CDR3 has 16 amino acids. The CDR3 loop is CAISVGMRGVQETQYF. The CDR3 nucleotides are TGTGCCATCAGTGTGGGGATGCGGGGCGTACAAGAGACCCAGTACTTC.

This clone was seen more than once but under ten times. This sequence joins TRBV14 and TRBJ2-5; unclear D gene. Germline loops: CDR1 SGHDN, CDR2 FVKESK. CDR3 length equals 15 residues. V lost 0 bases, J lost 4 bases, and 12 bases lay in between. The CDR3 DNA follows: TGTGCCAGCAGCCAAGATGTGAACTATGGAGAGACCCAGTACTTC. Translating gives CASSQDVNYGETQYF. Full variable domain (outside the CDR3, taken from reference TRBV14 and TRBJ2-5): EAGVTQFPSHSVIEKGQTVTLRCDPISGHDNLYWYRRVMGKEIKFLLHFVKESKQDESGMPNNRFLAERTGGTYSTLKVQPAELEDSGVYFCASSQDVNYGETQYFGPGTRLLVL.

The V gene is TRBV29-1, the J gene TRBJ1-2; maybe TRBD1 (6 bases). This CDR3 is 13 amino acids long. V was shortened by 5 bases and J by 2 bases, with 12 bases between the two germline ends. In germline, CDR1 is SQVTM, CDR2 ANQGSEA. CDR3 nucleotide sequence: TGCAGCGTTAACACCGGGACAAACTATGGCTACACCTTC. This sequence encodes CSVNTGTNYGYTF.

The V call is TRBV4-1, the J call TRBJ2-5; TRBD2 matches 8 bases. V shed 0 bases, J shed 5 bases, and the junction held 11 bases outside the gene matches. The V gene's germline CDR1 is MGHRA and CDR2 YSYEKL. CDR3 size: 17 residues. The chain's CDR3 is CASSQDAAGGLSETQYF. The CDR3 coding sequence is TGCGCCAGCAGCCAAGATGCGGCGGGAGGCCTTTCGGAGACCCAGTACTTC.

This clone was counted between two and nine times. V gene TRBV7-9 combines with J gene TRBJ1-2; D perhaps matches TRBD1 (6 bases). There are 13 residues in the CDR3. V lost 2 bases and J lost 8, with 12 bases in between. Germline loops: CDR1 SEHNR, CDR2 FQNEAQ (reference sequence). The DNA for the CDR3 is TGTGCCAGCAGCTTAAGCAGGGGATACGGCTACACCTTC. Protein sequence: CASSLSRGYGYTF.